These 29 T cell receptor beta chains were sequenced from one sample in a study of T cells in pancreatic ductal adenocarcinoma. The selected patients with pancreatic ductal adenocarcinoma had surgery but no neoadjuvant therapy. This table comes from immunoSEQ multiplex PCR, and its TCRdb copy is limited to in-frame clones, with some not included. Here the sample spans just under 30,000 clones, over 85% being singletons. Sequencing was carried out using PBMCs. The receptors were gathered from a human donor with pancreatic ductal adenocarcinoma.

This chain connects TRBV27 to TRBJ1-1; D possibly corresponds to TRBD1 (5 bases). The germline V gene encodes CDR1 MNHEY and CDR2 SMNVEV (reference sequence). This CDR3 comprises 13 residues. V gave up 2 bases and J gave up 4 bases, with 8 bases separating them. CDR3 sequence reads: CASSLGGTTEAFF. The CDR3 coding sequence is TGTGCCAGCAGTTTAGGGGGGACCACTGAAGCTTTCTTT.

V usage is TRBV2 and J usage is TRBJ2-7, with D unresolved. The germline gives CDR1 SNHLY, CDR2 FYNNEI. The CDR3 is made up of 11 amino acids. V lost 6 bases and J 3 bases, leaving 6 bases between the germline ends. The CDR3 loop is CASRQSYEQYF. For the CDR3, the DNA is TGTGCCAGCAGGCAAAGCTACGAGCAGTACTTC. The complete variable domain, with remaining parts taken from reference TRBV2 and TRBJ2-7, reads EPEVTQTPSHQVTQMGQEVILRCVPISNHLYFYWYRQILGQKVEFLVSFYNNEISEKSEIFDDQFSVERPDGSNFTLKIRSTKLEDSAMYFCASRQSYEQYFGPGTRLTVT.

The chain couples TRBV19 to TRBJ2-3; TRBD1 might be the D (5 bases). CDR3 size: 17 residues. Trimming cost V 5 bases and J 6 bases, with 24 bases left between them. Germline assignment: CDR1 LNHDA and CDR2 SQIVND (reference sequence). CDR3 DNA sequence: TGTGCCAGTAGTTTGGACACCCCTTTAGATGGAGTGGATACGCAGTATTTT. Amino acids: CASSLDTPLDGVDTQYF.

The CDR3 reads CASSYSGLNEQFF. Written as DNA, the CDR3 is TGTGCCAGCAGTTACTCGGGCCTCAATGAGCAGTTCTTC. The chain uses TRBV6-5 and TRBJ2-1; no reliable D call. Looked up from germline, CDR1 is MNHEY and CDR2 is SVGAGI. The CDR3 length is 13 residues. Trimming removed 0 bases at V and 6 bases at J, with 6 bases between.

This clone was seen more than once but under ten times. The chain joins TRBV9 to TRBJ1-2; possibly TRBD1 for D (6 bases). CDR1 and CDR2 from the germline V gene are SGDLS and YYNGEE. Trimming took 2 bases from V and 10 from J, leaving 9 bases between them. This CDR3 has 11 amino acids. The CDR3 sequence: CASSVRGTYTF. CDR3 nucleotide sequence: TGTGCCAGCAGCGTTAGGGGGACCTACACCTTC.

The rearrangement links TRBV14 to TRBJ2-7; weak D call: TRBD2 (7 bases). Germline CDR1 and CDR2: SGHDN and FVKESK. The CDR3 is made up of 15 amino acids. V gave up 4 bases and J gave up 2 bases, with 15 bases separating them. CDR3 protein: CASSLGGQPAYEQYF. The CDR3, as DNA: TGTGCCAGCAGCCTCGGGGGGCAGCCGGCCTACGAGCAGTACTTC.

The chain uses TRBV6-5 and TRBJ2-5, with TRBD2 matching 8 bases. With 5 bases clipped from V and 3 bases from J, the junction kept 5 bases outside the gene matches. Germline assignment: CDR1 MNHEY and CDR2 SVGAGI. This CDR3 contains 14 residues. The CDR3 protein is CASSPYSGKETQYF. The DNA for the CDR3 is TGTGCCAGCAGTCCCTATAGCGGGAAAGAGACCCAGTACTTC.

The rearrangement joins TRBV6-1 to TRBJ2-5; D is unclear. The CDR3 runs 15 residues. V shed 6 bases and J shed 6 bases, with 20 bases lying between them. Germline CDR1 reads MNHNS; CDR2 reads SASEGT. The CDR3 reads CASRPFHNGPKTQYF. CDR3 DNA: TGTGCCAGCAGACCGTTCCATAATGGCCCGAAGACCCAGTACTTC.

CDR3 nucleotide sequence: TGTGCCAGCAGCTTCGTAGCGGGAGGAGCCACCGGGGAGCTGTTTTTT. It codes for CASSFVAGGATGELFF. The V gene is TRBV5-4, the J gene TRBJ2-2; 10 bases line up with TRBD2. V trimming: 2 bases; J trimming: 4 bases; junction bases outside the gene matches: 5. Germline CDR1 and CDR2: SGHNT and YYREEE (reference sequence). The CDR3 extends over 16 amino acids.

This clone was observed once. This sequence joins TRBV21-1 and TRBJ2-3; the D call TRBD2 from the table was never checked on the DNA. TRBV21-1 is designated a pseudogene. This CDR3 spans 20 amino acids. For the CDR3, the DNA is TGTGCCAGCAGCGCAAGCCCCGCTATAGCGGGAGGGCCCCACACAGATACGCAGTATTTT. Translating it yields CASSASPAIAGGPHTDTQYF.

This clone occurred once. The chain employs TRBV19 and TRBJ2-1; D is uncertain. The CDR3 is made up of 14 amino acids. V was shortened by 5 bases and J by 4 bases, with 12 bases between the two germline ends. Germline CDR1 reads LNHDA; CDR2 reads SQIVND (reference sequence). In nucleotides, the CDR3 is TGTGCCAGTAGTCCCCGTGACGGGTACAATGAGCAGTTCTTC. Protein product: CASSPRDGYNEQFF.

The V call is TRBV7-2, the J call TRBJ2-7, with 10 bases that match TRBD1. The V segment lost 5 bases and the J segment 4 bases; nucleotides outside the gene matches: 5. In germline, CDR1 is SGHTA, CDR2 FQGNSA. The CDR3 has 14 amino acids. The CDR3 reads CASSEDRGPYEQYF. DNA for the CDR3: TGTGCCAGCAGCGAAGACAGGGGGCCTTACGAGCAGTACTTC.

The gene calls are TRBV5-5 and TRBJ2-3; D is possibly TRBD2 (5 bases). CDR1 is SGHKS and CDR2 is YYEKEE in the germline V gene (reference sequence). The CDR3 sequence is 18 residues long. V shed 2 bases and J shed 4 bases, with 23 bases lying between them. The CDR3 nucleotides read TGTGCCAGCAGCTTCGCCCACACCGGGCCCAGCGGTGCAGATACGCAGTATTTT. This gives the protein CASSFAHTGPSGADTQYF.

This chain uses TRBV11-1 with TRBJ1-1; D may be TRBD1 (6 bases). The length of the CDR3 is 13 residues. Per germline, CDR1 SGHAT and CDR2 FQDESV (reference sequence). V was pared by 5 bases and J by 6 bases, with 13 bases between. The CDR3 protein is CASSQQQGPEAFF. The CDR3, as DNA: TGTGCCAGCAGCCAACAACAGGGTCCTGAAGCTTTCTTT.

The chain uses TRBV7-3 and TRBJ2-7, with D possibly being TRBD2 (6 bases). V was trimmed by 5 bases and J by 7 bases, leaving 12 bases between them. Germline V gene sequence: CDR1 SGHTA, CDR2 FQGTGA. The CDR3 has 12 amino acids. DNA of the CDR3: TGTGCCAGCAGCACGACTAGGACGGAGCAGTACTTC. Translation gives CASSTTRTEQYF.

This chain links TRBV4-1 with TRBJ2-6, with a tentative D call TRBD1 (6 bases). Trimming pared 4 bases from V and 2 bases from J, leaving 15 bases between. CDR1 and CDR2 (germline): MGHRA, YSYEKL. The CDR3 is 17 residues long. CDR3 amino acids: CASSPRGPKPGANVLTF. CDR3 nucleotide sequence: TGCGCCAGCAGCCCCAGGGGCCCTAAACCTGGGGCCAACGTCCTGACTTTC.

The chain is built from TRBV27 and TRBJ2-7; D call uncertain. V lost 4 bases, J lost 2 bases, and 15 bases lay in between. The CDR3 has 15 amino acids. The germline CDR1 and CDR2 sequences are MNHEY and SMNVEV (reference sequence). DNA for the CDR3: TGTGCCAGCAGTTCCCTATTTCAGGAACCCTACGAGCAGTACTTC. Its protein product is CASSSLFQEPYEQYF.

The chain joins TRBV5-4 to TRBJ2-1, with D hard to call. The CDR3 is made up of 14 amino acids. From germline, CDR1 is SGHNT and CDR2 YYREEE (reference sequence). Trimming removed 4 bases from V and 2 bases from J, with 10 bases in between. DNA for the CDR3: TGTGCCAGCAGCGCGAGAGATACCTACAATGAGCAGTTCTTC. Residues: CASSARDTYNEQFF.

The chain links TRBV30 to TRBJ1-2, with D possibly TRBD1 on 5 matching bases. The CDR3 loop spans 15 amino acids. V lost 2 bases and J 2 bases, leaving 15 bases between the germline ends. Germline V CDR1 and CDR2: GTSNPN, SVGIG (reference sequence). Here the CDR3 DNA reads TGTGCCTGGAGTACCTGGGGGGGGGAGAACTATGGCTACACCTTC. Residues: CAWSTWGGENYGYTF.

This chain links TRBV27 with TRBJ1-1, with D uncertain. Trimming took off 2 bases at V and 8 bases at J, with 24 bases between the two ends. The CDR3 sequence is 17 residues long. Germline V gene sequence: CDR1 MNHEY, CDR2 SMNVEV (reference sequence). DNA for the CDR3: TGTGCCAGCAGTTTACTCAACGTCGGGAGTCAGGTAACAGAAGCTTTCTTT. Protein sequence: CASSLLNVGSQVTEAFF.

V is TRBV5-4 and J is TRBJ2-6, with no clear D. The CDR3 has 16 amino acids. Trimming removed 0 bases from V and 0 bases from J, with 7 bases in between. The germline gives CDR1 SGHNT, CDR2 YYREEE (reference sequence). The DNA for the CDR3 is TGTGCCAGCAGCTTGGGAAGCAGCTCTGGGGCCAACGTCCTGACTTTC. This codes for CASSLGSSSGANVLTF.

The chain is built from TRBV5-4 and TRBJ1-2; no definite D call. This CDR3 contains 15 residues. Per germline, CDR1 SGHNT and CDR2 YYREEE (reference sequence). V was shortened by 3 bases and J by 4 bases, with 16 bases between the two germline ends. CDR3 coding DNA: TGTGCCAGCAGCTCACCTCGGAGCTGGACCTATGGCTACACCTTC. It is translated as CASSSPRSWTYGYTF.

The table lists this clone with a count of one. The chain uses TRBV19 and TRBJ2-6; D unresolved. Germline loops: CDR1 LNHDA, CDR2 SQIVND (reference sequence). Trimming left V 1 base short and J 1 base short, with 11 bases between. CDR3 length: 17 amino acids. CDR3 nucleotides: TGTGCCAGTAGTATAGGGACGGGCCGGTCTGGGGCCAACGTCCTGACTTTC. The encoded protein is CASSIGTGRSGANVLTF.

The chain employs TRBV6-4 and TRBJ1-5; 9 nucleotides match TRBD1. CDR1 MRHNA and CDR2 SNTAGT come from the germline V gene. The CDR3 totals 16 residues. Germline trimming cut 7 bases from V and 4 bases from J; bases unmatched to any gene: 11. CDR3 amino acids: CASNPPGQGKNQPQHF. The DNA of the CDR3 is TGTGCCAGCAATCCCCCGGGACAGGGTAAAAATCAGCCCCAGCATTTT.

The CDR3 loop is CASSSRGTNTEAFF. CDR3 nucleotides: TGTGCCAGTAGTAGCAGGGGGACTAACACTGAAGCTTTCTTT. This chain connects TRBV19 to TRBJ1-1, with 7 bases identical to TRBD1. The CDR3 is 14 amino acids. CDR1 and CDR2 from the germline V gene are LNHDA and SQIVND (reference sequence). The junction had 4 bases not matched to a gene; V was cut back by 4 bases and J by 2 bases.

This sequence joins TRBV29-1 and TRBJ2-7; D gene uncertain. Germline assignment: CDR1 SQVTM and CDR2 ANQGSEA. V was shortened by 6 bases and J by 1 base, with 7 bases between the two germline ends. The CDR3 spans 11 residues. CDR3 nucleotides: TGCAGCGTAAGGGAATCCTACGAGCAGTACTTC. Protein: CSVRESYEQYF.

This chain uses TRBV29-1 with TRBJ1-2, with TRBD1 matching 7 bases. CDR1 and CDR2 from the germline V gene are SQVTM and ANQGSEA. This CDR3 is built from 14 residues. J gave up 2 bases and V 7 bases, and 10 bases lay outside the gene matches. The CDR3 loop reads CSAGSSTGNYGYTF. For the CDR3, the DNA is TGCAGCGCCGGCTCGTCGACAGGGAACTATGGCTACACCTTC.

The rearrangement links TRBV18 to TRBJ1-5; a possible D gene is TRBD1 (6 bases). The CDR3 sequence is 15 residues long. V was pared by 6 bases and J by 7 bases, with 19 bases between. Germline V CDR1 and CDR2: KGHSH, LQKENI. The CDR3 reads CASSREVGAGQPQHF. In nucleotides, the CDR3 is TGTGCCAGCTCGCGCGAAGTGGGGGCCGGGCAGCCCCAGCATTTT. Drawing the rest from reference TRBV18 and TRBJ1-5, the complete variable domain is NAGVMQNPRHLVRRRGQEARLRCSPMKGHSHVYWYRQLPEEGLKFMVYLQKENIIDESGMPKERFSAEFPKEGPSILRIQQVVRGDSAAYFCASSREVGAGQPQHFGDGTRLSIL.

This clone was observed a handful of times. V gene TRBV11-3 combines with J gene TRBJ2-7; unclear D gene. Germline CDR1 SGHNT, CDR2 YENEEA. Trimming took 5 bases from V and 3 from J, leaving 5 bases between them. CDR3 length: 11 residues. The CDR3 DNA follows: TGTGCCAGCAGCGGTTTCTACGAGCAGTACTTC. Residues: CASSGFYEQYF.